The source of this TCR beta chain is a study of beta chain features in type 1 diabetes. Study-level findings and limits: Naive, central memory and regulatory TCRB repertoires appeared more similar among patients than healthy donors. PCR could preferentially amplify shorter templates, alike in patients and controls. A moderate, significant TCRB CDR3 shortening appeared in type 1 diabetes across four CD4+ subsets.

Ten or more counts support this clone. Its cognate antigen is unknown. Trimming removed 6 bases at V and 7 bases at J, with 20 bases between. Germline V gene lookup returns CDR1 MDHEN and CDR2 SYDVKM. This CDR3 region has 15 residues. What was sequenced were expressed TCRB transcripts, since all of the isolated RNA had been reverse transcribed. About 3.6 million reads per sample on average were obtained from naive, central memory and regulatory T cell samples. Repertoires were generated with immunoSEQ multiplex PCR, while TCRdb's copy carries only in-frame clones and drops some. In the table there are 310,000 or so clones, 7% to 9% of which are singletons.

The receptor's source is a woman under 30 in good health. The sample comprised central memory CD4+ T cells from blood. The chain has TRBV28 and TRBJ2-3; D gene ambiguous. In nucleotides, the CDR3 is TGTGCCAGCAGCTCCCAGACTCGGACCAGATATACGCAGTATTTT. Translation: CASSSQTRTRYTQYF.